This TCR beta chain was obtained from a study of cytomegalovirus exposure and HLA in healthy donors. Some clones are missing from TCRdb's copy, which holds only in-frame ones; the method was immunoSEQ multiplex PCR. The table lists approximately 65,000 clones, 92% of them singletons, with less than 6% in the top ten. This clone has a handful of counts. The sample was PBMCs. The TCR originated in a man aged 18 to 30 in good health and CMV-seropositive.

Here the CDR3 DNA reads TGCGCCAGCAGCCAAGCCCAGACCGGGACAGGGTCCGGCTACACCTTC. Protein: CASSQAQTGTGSGYTF. The rearrangement joins TRBV4-1 to TRBJ1-2; the match to TRBD1 covers 9 bases. The CDR3 is 16 residues long. J gave up 8 bases and V 1 base, and 11 bases lay outside the gene matches. CDR1 is MGHRA and CDR2 is YSYEKL in the germline V gene.